The 12 T cell receptor beta chains below all came from one sample that was sequenced in a study of CD8+ T cells in alopecia areata. As the sequencing template, cDNA was produced by extracting RNA and reverse transcribing it. Produced via immunoSEQ multiplex PCR; TCRdb's table is partial and in-frame only. The data hold about 160,000 clones, with about two thirds observed a single time. As for treatment: oral pan-JAK inhibitor, 5-10 mg twice daily. Specimen: CD4+ T cells sorted from blood, collected at week 4, from a patient treated with tofacitinib. The receptors originated from a human donor with alopecia areata.

The chain combines TRBV5-6 with TRBJ1-5; D is undetermined. The CDR3 sequence is 14 residues long. CDR1 is SGHDT and CDR2 is YYEEEE in the germline V gene. V was trimmed by 2 bases and J by 4 bases, leaving 10 bases between them. CDR3 amino acids: CASSFQQTNQPQHF. CDR3 sequence (DNA): TGTGCCAGCAGCTTTCAACAGACGAATCAGCCCCAGCATTTT.

This clone appeared a few times. V is TRBV7-3 and J is TRBJ1-1; no clear D gene. V was trimmed by 2 bases and J by 2 bases, leaving 6 bases between them. The germline gives CDR1 SGHTA, CDR2 FQGTGA. The CDR3 runs to 13 residues. This CDR3 reads CASSLQPNTEAFF. The CDR3 region has the DNA TGTGCCAGCAGCTTACAGCCCAACACTGAAGCTTTCTTT.

The genes are TRBV15 and TRBJ1-1; 10 bases fit TRBD1. Trimming at V came to 8 bases and at J to 1 base, leaving 7 bases not matched to a gene. This CDR3 is built from 15 residues. Per the germline V gene, CDR1 is LNHNV and CDR2 is YYDKDF (reference sequence). CDR3 protein: CATGRDRGQNTEAFF. DNA for the CDR3: TGTGCCACCGGAAGGGACAGGGGACAGAACACTGAAGCTTTCTTT.

The CDR3, as DNA: TGTGCCTGGAGTGTCCCCCTCCACCCGGGACAGGGGGCGGGGGAGCAGTACTTC. This encodes CAWSVPLHPGQGAGEQYF. This chain connects TRBV30 to TRBJ2-7; 12 bases line up with TRBD1. CDR1 and CDR2 (germline): GTSNPN, SVGIG (reference sequence). V lost 0 bases, J lost 7 bases, and 16 bases stayed unmatched. The CDR3 covers 18 residues.

V usage is TRBV11-2 and J usage is TRBJ1-6; D not resolved. The germline V and J ends were trimmed by 3 bases and 10 bases, with 10 bases remaining between them. The CDR3 totals 13 residues. The germline gives CDR1 SGHAT, CDR2 FQNNGV. The CDR3 DNA reads as TGTGCCAGCAGCTTTGCTCGTTGGTCACCCCTCCACTTT. Protein: CASSFARWSPLHF.

The chain uses TRBV5-1 and TRBJ2-7, with D possibly matching TRBD1 (6 bases). This CDR3 region has 13 residues. The germline V gene encodes CDR1 SGHRS and CDR2 YFSETQ. V lost 3 bases and J 4 bases, leaving 11 bases between the germline ends. The CDR3 is CASSSGGQYEQYF. The DNA for the CDR3 is TGCGCCAGCAGCTCCGGCGGACAGTACGAGCAGTACTTC.

The CDR3 bases are TGTGCCAGCAGCCCCCAGATGGGGGGGGCAGATACGCAGTATTTT. Amino acid sequence: CASSPQMGGADTQYF. The chain has TRBV5-6 and TRBJ2-3; 7 positions match TRBD2. The ends lost 4 bases at V and 4 bases at J; junction bases unmatched: 9. Germline CDR1 and CDR2: SGHDT and YYEEEE. CDR3 size: 15 residues. Combining the CDR3 with reference TRBV5-6 and TRBJ2-3 gives the whole variable domain DAGVTQSPTHLIKTRGQQVTLRCSPKSGHDTVSWYQQALGQGPQFIFQYYEEEERQRGNFPDRFSGHQFPNYSSELNVNALLLGDSALYLCASSPQMGGADTQYFGPGTRLTVL.

This clone was picked up a small number of times. CDR3 nucleotides: TGCAGCGTTGAAGTCCTCGCGGAGACCCAGTACTTC. Protein: CSVEVLAETQYF. The J gene is TRBJ2-5, the V gene TRBV29-1; D is unclear. The CDR3 length is 12 residues. The V end lost 1 base, the J end lost 5 bases, and 8 bases lay between the germline ends. The germline V gene has CDR1 SQVTM and CDR2 ANQGSEA.

This clone has a handful of counts. This chain links TRBV9 with TRBJ2-4; 7 bases align to TRBD2. V trimming: 2 bases; J trimming: 8 bases; junction bases outside the gene matches: 13. Germline CDR1 SGDLS, CDR2 YYNGEE. This CDR3 has 16 residues. CDR3 in DNA: TGTGCCAGCAGCGTCACCGGGGGAGGGCTCGGGGACATTCAGTACTTC. Translated, it gives CASSVTGGGLGDIQYF.

The chain recombines TRBV7-2 with TRBJ1-2; D gene ambiguous. Trimming stripped 6 bases from V and 3 bases from J, with 14 bases between. Germline lookup yields CDR1 SGHTA and CDR2 FQGNSA. This CDR3 contains 14 residues. The CDR3 loop reads CASRERTGDYGYTF. The DNA of the CDR3 is TGTGCCAGCAGGGAAAGGACCGGGGACTATGGCTACACCTTC.

This clone was seen more than once but under ten times. The CDR3 DNA sequence: TGTGCCAGCAGCTTAGTAGCGGGCCAATTCTTTAGCACAGATACGCAGTATTTT. As protein: CASSLVAGQFFSTDTQYF. The rearrangement uses TRBV7-9 and TRBJ2-3, with 7 positions matching TRBD2. CDR3 length equals 18 residues. V gave up 1 base and J gave up 0 bases; unmatched junction bases: 10. Germline CDR1 reads SEHNR; CDR2 reads FQNEAQ (reference sequence).

The J gene is TRBJ1-5, the V gene TRBV5-1; D unresolved. The V and J ends lost 0 bases and 2 bases respectively, with 12 bases between them. Germline V CDR1 and CDR2: SGHRS, YFSETQ. This CDR3 region has 16 residues. The CDR3 loop is CASSLGPGGGNQPQHF. The CDR3 nucleotides are TGCGCCAGCAGCTTGGGTCCCGGTGGTGGCAATCAGCCCCAGCATTTT.